The rows below give T cell receptor beta chains drawn from one sample of a study of T cells after yellow fever vaccination. MiXCR, applied by TCRdb to the 5' RACE reads, yields one record per CDR3 protein. In the table there are 250,000 or so distinct CDR3 sequences, approximately 3.5% of which are singletons. The sequenced sample was PBMCs, obtained 15 days after the yellow fever booster vaccination. The receptors stem from a man aged 18-30 years who received the YFV17D yellow fever vaccine. Each CDR3 is given with its conserved first and last residue. The D gene is left open where the match is weak.

v_gene,d_gene,j_gene,len,CDR3aa
TRBV6-6,.,TRBJ1-3,13,CASSRSSGNTIYF
TRBV6-2/TRBV6-3,TRBD1,TRBJ1-5,15,CASSYAQGALQPQHF
TRBV6-5,.,TRBJ2-3,12,CASSYSRDTQYF
TRBV20-1,TRBD1,TRBJ1-6,13,CSPTQGGNSPLHF
TRBV4-1,.,TRBJ2-3,13,CASSPQGSGTQYF
TRBV6-5,TRBD1,TRBJ1-6,13,CASRTGGNSPLHF
TRBV7-8,TRBD1,TRBJ1-5,15,CASSPAGTGNQPQHF
TRBV12-3/TRBV12-4,.,TRBJ2-7,13,CASKFTSSYEQYF
TRBV15,.,TRBJ2-2,17,CATSARYRTGDTGELFF
TRBV5-1,TRBD1,TRBJ2-4,16,CASSLTDLTRQGRQYF
TRBV7-2,.,TRBJ2-1,15,CASSLEAAKYNEQFF
TRBV12-3/TRBV12-4,.,TRBJ2-2,17,CASSPPQGGANTGELFF
TRBV20-1,TRBD2,TRBJ2-1,18,CSATDRQKGTSAYNEQFF
TRBV20-1,.,TRBJ2-1,14,CSAEGGVSYNEQFF
TRBV6-5,.,TRBJ1-1,14,CASSYSPSGTEAFF
TRBV10-3,TRBD1,TRBJ1-2,14,CAISWDRGNYGYTF
TRBV19,TRBD2,TRBJ2-3,16,CASSIGPAGGTDTQYF
TRBV5-4,.,TRBJ1-1,14,CASSLVGPGTEAFF
TRBV6-5,.,TRBJ2-7,16,CASSSEDRPTLYEQYF
TRBV5-1,.,TRBJ1-4,15,CASSGGRSTNEKLFF
TRBV6-6,.,TRBJ1-2,15,CASSPSRQVGYRYTF
TRBV5-6,TRBD2,TRBJ2-5,14,CASIPVGGEETQYF
TRBV6-5,TRBD2,TRBJ2-1,15,CASRSSGDTYNEQFF
TRBV7-8,.,TRBJ1-1,14,CASRWTVLNTEAFF
TRBV6-5,.,TRBJ2-5,12,CATRSGGKTQYF
TRBV11-2,.,TRBJ2-3,12,CASSVGPSTQYF
TRBV20-1,.,TRBJ2-5,11,CSAYRLGTQYF
TRBV7-2,.,TRBJ1-1,12,CASRRGDSEAFF
TRBV30,.,TRBJ2-5,15,CAWSEGGGRFETQYF
TRBV4-3,.,TRBJ2-3,17,CASSQEQAGTYTDTQYF
TRBV12-3/TRBV12-4,.,TRBJ2-6,14,CASTKTPGANVLTF
TRBV6-5,.,TRBJ2-3,13,CASSGARGRTQYF
TRBV5-1,TRBD2,TRBJ2-5,16,CASSLTGLADQETQYF
TRBV29-1,.,TRBJ2-3,14,CSVEGGGESDTQYF
TRBV5-6,TRBD1,TRBJ1-4,20,CASSSTGAANVVATNEKLFF
TRBV20-1,TRBD2,TRBJ2-4,19,CSARDLRGGTILAKNIQYF
TRBV12-3/TRBV12-4,.,TRBJ1-1,15,CASSLRGEFGTEAFF
TRBV5-1,.,TRBJ2-7,15,CASSLTGPTLYEQYF
TRBV7-2,.,TRBJ2-3,14,CASSVRGTLDTQYF
TRBV7-2,.,TRBJ1-5,13,CASGVRGNQPQHF
TRBV2,.,TRBJ1-1,14,CASSDVGAPTEAFF
TRBV7-2,.,TRBJ2-3,15,CASTELTRFLDTQYF
TRBV5-1,.,TRBJ2-5,16,CASSLGLLGLEETQYF
TRBV6-5,.,TRBJ2-1,12,CASRPDSNEQFF
TRBV18,.,TRBJ1-2,12,CASSPGVAGYTF